This is a list of T cell receptor beta chains from one sample in a study of blood T cell repertoires in COVID-19. Profiled with immunoSEQ multiplex PCR; TCRdb holds only in-frame clones, not every one. Here the sample spans 400,000 to 450,000 clones, about nine tenths being singletons. The sample taken for sequencing was peripheral blood. Receptors were obtained from a woman in her 50s with COVID-19, enrolled during active disease. Both conserved end residues are trimmed from each CDR3. D genes are given only for firm matches.

TRBV3-1/TRBV3-2	TRBD1	TRBJ1-1	ASSPREGANTEAF
TRBV6-5	TRBD1	TRBJ1-6	ASRRPGQGGSPLH
TRBV5-6	TRBD1	TRBJ2-1	ASGDRGGPNEQF
TRBV7-2	.	TRBJ1-6	ASSSVQGINNSPLH
TRBV7-6	.	TRBJ1-3	ASSSTQSSGNTIY
TRBV11-2	.	TRBJ1-1	ASSRTGFEAF
TRBV9	TRBD1	TRBJ2-1	ASSAPRTGTYNEQF
TRBV15	.	TRBJ1-4	ATSPARRLREKLF
TRBV3-1/TRBV3-2	TRBD2	TRBJ2-4	ASSQEPSGGAWAKNIQY
TRBV4-2	.	TRBJ1-2	ASSQDLGTGDGYT
TRBV7-9	TRBD2	TRBJ2-3	ASSRLAGSNADTQY
TRBV5-1	TRBD2	TRBJ2-3	ASSRERGPTDTQY
TRBV9	TRBD1	TRBJ1-2	ASSTDRGPNYGYT
TRBV25-1	TRBD1	TRBJ1-6	ASSELGRGRGSPLH
TRBV13	.	TRBJ2-7	ASSSSGGPSYEQY
TRBV7-2	TRBD1	TRBJ1-3	ASSLDRGQIFTIY
TRBV30	TRBD2	TRBJ2-7	AWGEGRAEQY
TRBV13	.	TRBJ2-5	ASSFNSVQETQY
TRBV2	TRBD1	TRBJ1-3	ASSLDRSSGNTIY
TRBV7-7	.	TRBJ2-7	ASSPLSSGSYEQY
TRBV24-1	.	TRBJ2-2	ATSDASSANTGELF
TRBV6-2/TRBV6-3	.	TRBJ1-1	ASSAPGDEAF
TRBV28	.	TRBJ2-7	ASSLVSASQIFYEQY
TRBV27	.	TRBJ2-5	ASRYQETQY
TRBV18	TRBD1	TRBJ2-1	ASSPPTGSYNEQF
TRBV5-1	TRBD2	TRBJ2-3	ASSPAVAGVADTQY
TRBV5-1	TRBD2	TRBJ2-7	ASSLAWGGSSYEQY
TRBV4-1	TRBD1	TRBJ2-1	ASSPATGLNEQF
TRBV5-4	TRBD1	TRBJ1-2	ASSSFRGGGYT